Below are 24 T cell receptor beta chains sequenced from a single sample in a study of B cell selection in AIRE deficiency. Using immunoSEQ multiplex PCR, the repertoire was profiled, and TCRdb retains in-frame clones only, with some absent. The profile shows 20,000 or so clones, over 90% of them singletons. The regulatory T cell sort gate was CD4+CD25hiCD127low/negative. Specimen: CD4+CD25+ Tregs sorted from PBMCs. The receptors shown here come from a human donor in good health.

The chain uses TRBV28 and TRBJ2-2; no clear D gene. The CDR3 is 13 amino acids. Looked up from germline, CDR1 is MDHEN and CDR2 is SYDVKM. V lost 10 bases, J lost 0 bases, and 9 bases lay in between. CDR3 loop: CAILAANTGELFF. The CDR3 bases are TGTGCCATCCTGGCAGCGAACACCGGGGAGCTGTTTTTT.

V and J are TRBV10-3 and TRBJ2-3; no definite D call. The CDR3 totals 14 residues. CDR1 ENHRY and CDR2 SYGVKD come from the germline V gene. V was shortened by 7 bases and J by 6 bases, with 17 bases between the two germline ends. The CDR3 loop is CAITTTGPGDTQYF. CDR3 DNA sequence: TGTGCCATCACTACTACCGGGCCCGGGGATACGCAGTATTTT.

The chain links TRBV11-2 to TRBJ2-7; 11 bases are a match to TRBD2. V was pared by 5 bases and J by 3 bases, with 6 bases of the junction left unmatched. Germline V gives CDR1 SGHAT, CDR2 FQNNGV. The CDR3 totals 15 residues. The CDR3 protein is CASSPTSGSFYEQYF. CDR3 DNA: TGTGCCAGCAGCCCCACTAGCGGGAGCTTCTACGAGCAGTACTTC.

V is TRBV5-1 and J is TRBJ2-1; no reliable D call. This CDR3 has 13 amino acids. Germline CDR1 is SGHRS and CDR2 is YFSETQ. Trimming removed 3 bases from V and 8 bases from J, with 12 bases in between. CDR3 amino acids: CASSWIPGDEQFF. The CDR3 coding sequence is TGCGCCAGCAGCTGGATCCCAGGAGATGAGCAGTTCTTC.

The V and J genes are TRBV19 and TRBJ1-6; a possible D gene is TRBD1 (5 bases). CDR1 and CDR2 from the germline V gene are LNHDA and SQIVND (reference sequence). This CDR3 has 16 amino acids. V lost 6 bases, J lost 7 bases, and 19 bases lay in between. CDR3 sequence (DNA): TGTGCCAGTAGAAGACAGTCACGCTCTTTGAATTCACCCCTCCACTTT. It translates to CASRRQSRSLNSPLHF.

The chain uses TRBV5-1 and TRBJ1-2; 7 nucleotides align to TRBD1. CDR3 length equals 14 residues. With 4 bases clipped from V and 4 bases from J, the junction kept 7 bases outside the gene matches. CDR1 and CDR2 (germline): SGHRS, YFSETQ. The CDR3 DNA is TGCGCCAGCAGCCTAGAGGGACAGTTCTATGGCTACACCTTC. Its protein is CASSLEGQFYGYTF.

V is TRBV11-2 and J is TRBJ2-7; perhaps D is TRBD1 or TRBD2 (5 bases each). The V end was cut by 3 bases, the J end by 5 bases, with 11 bases between. CDR1 is SGHAT and CDR2 is FQNNGV in the germline V gene. The CDR3 length is 13 residues. CDR3 sequence reads: CASSFGTSDEQYF. The CDR3 DNA reads as TGTGCCAGCAGCTTCGGGACCAGCGACGAGCAGTACTTC.

This chain links TRBV2 with TRBJ1-4, with TRBD1 matching 8 bases. V trimming: 5 bases; J trimming: 6 bases; junction bases outside the gene matches: 5. The germline V gene has CDR1 SNHLY and CDR2 FYNNEI. This CDR3 is 14 amino acids long. CDR3 in amino acids: CASSLQGGHEKLFF. The CDR3 coding sequence is TGTGCCAGCAGTTTACAGGGGGGACATGAAAAACTGTTTTTT.

The rearrangement uses TRBV18 and TRBJ1-1; D gene uncertain. Germline loops: CDR1 KGHSH, CDR2 LQKENI. The CDR3 has 16 amino acids. Trimming removed 3 bases at V and 4 bases at J, with 18 bases between. The CDR3 loop reads CASSPPGPRGITEAFF. The CDR3 DNA reads as TGTGCCAGCTCACCTCCGGGCCCGCGAGGGATCACTGAAGCTTTCTTT. Full variable domain (rest looked up from reference TRBV18 and TRBJ1-1): NAGVMQNPRHLVRRRGQEARLRCSPMKGHSHVYWYRQLPEEGLKFMVYLQKENIIDESGMPKERFSAEFPKEGPSILRIQQVVRGDSAAYFCASSPPGPRGITEAFFGQGTRLTVV.

V and J are TRBV19 and TRBJ2-3; D is undetermined. This CDR3 is 11 amino acids long. Trimming took 3 bases from V and 5 from J, leaving 3 bases between them. Germline V gene sequence: CDR1 LNHDA, CDR2 SQIVND (reference sequence). CDR3 sequence: CASSMKDTQYF. CDR3 in DNA: TGTGCCAGTAGTATGAAAGATACGCAGTATTTT.

The chain recombines TRBV15 with TRBJ2-3, with a tentative D call TRBD2 (5 bases). The germline V and J ends were trimmed by 1 base and 4 bases, with 9 bases remaining between them. The CDR3 extends over 14 amino acids. Germline values: CDR1 LNHNV, CDR2 YYDKDF (reference sequence). The CDR3 coding sequence is TGTGCCACCAGCAGAGCACTAGAGGCAGATACGCAGTATTTT. Translated, it gives CATSRALEADTQYF.

This clone was detected only once. The chain links TRBV18 to TRBJ2-7; perhaps TRBD1 as D (5 bases). This CDR3 has 11 amino acids. In germline, CDR1 is KGHSH, CDR2 LQKENI. Trimming took off 4 bases at V and 4 bases at J, with 5 bases between the two ends. The CDR3 region has the DNA TGTGCCAGCTCACAGGGGTACGAGCAGTACTTC. It yields the protein CASSQGYEQYF.

A word on this clone: The conserved closing phenylalanine or tryptophan is absent in this CDR3, likely reflecting a read error. The chain couples TRBV27 to TRBJ2-7; 8 nucleotides match TRBD1. Trimming took 6 bases from V and 5 from J; bases not matched to a gene: 6. Germline lookup yields CDR1 MNHEY and CDR2 SMNVEV (reference sequence). The CDR3 is 13 amino acids. CDR3 region: CASRSRTGNEQYL. The CDR3 DNA follows: TGTGCCAGCAGGTCCCGGACAGGGAACGAGCAGTACCTC.

In regard to this clone: Germline is not matched at one junction end, which may reflect a read error. The chain recombines TRBV5-3 with TRBJ1-5, with TRBD1 as a possible D gene (5 bases). TRBV5-3 is noted as an ORF with a role that remains uncertain. This CDR3 is built from 15 residues. DNA of the CDR3: TGTGCCAGCAGCTTGGGGGGAGATAGCAATCAGCCCCAGCATTTT. Protein product: CASSLGGDSNQPQHF.

The chain has TRBV29-1 and TRBJ2-5; 8 nucleotides line up with TRBD1. The CDR3 is 14 amino acids. V lost 6 bases to trimming and J lost 3 bases; unmatched junction nucleotides: 9. Germline assignment: CDR1 SQVTM and CDR2 ANQGSEA. CDR3 nucleotide sequence: TGCAGCGTGCGAGGGGACAGGCTTAAAGAGACCCAGTACTTC. It codes for CSVRGDRLKETQYF.

The CDR3 DNA reads as TGTGCCAGTGCTACCGGGACGGACTATGGCTACACCTTC. Its protein is CASATGTDYGYTF. The rearrangement uses TRBV19 and TRBJ1-2, with D possibly being TRBD1 (5 bases). Germline-derived CDR1 and CDR2 are LNHDA and SQIVND (reference sequence). This CDR3 is 13 amino acids long. V gave up 8 bases and J gave up 3 bases, with 13 bases separating them.

This clone was counted a single time. This chain uses TRBV10-3 with TRBJ1-2; 7 bases align to TRBD1. After removal of 4 bases from V and 3 bases from J, the junction contained 5 bases not matched to a gene. This CDR3 contains 14 residues. Germline-derived CDR1 and CDR2 are ENHRY and SYGVKD. CDR3 in amino acids: CAISVRQGDYGYTF. The CDR3 DNA reads TGTGCCATCAGTGTCCGACAGGGAGACTATGGCTACACCTTC.

V usage is TRBV10-2 and J usage is TRBJ2-1; D call uncertain. Trimming stripped 4 bases from V and 7 bases from J, with 20 bases between. The CDR3 extends over 16 amino acids. CDR1 WSHSY and CDR2 SAAADI come from the germline V gene. CDR3 sequence reads: CASSVEAAPLINEQFF. The CDR3 nucleotides read TGCGCCAGCAGTGTCGAAGCCGCACCCCTGATAAATGAGCAGTTCTTC.

In this sample, this clone turned up once. The chain links TRBV5-1 to TRBJ1-2; 7 bases agree with TRBD1. From germline, CDR1 is SGHRS and CDR2 YFSETQ. After removal of 4 bases from V and 8 bases from J, the junction contained 8 bases not matched to a gene. The CDR3 has 13 residues. The CDR3: CASSPTGNEGYTF. The CDR3 DNA reads TGCGCCAGCAGCCCGACAGGGAATGAGGGCTACACCTTC.

This chain links TRBV9 with TRBJ2-1; D remains ambiguous. V lost 0 bases and J 0 bases, leaving 13 bases between the germline ends. CDR1 is SGDLS, CDR2 YYNGEE, per germline. The CDR3 has 17 residues. CDR3 sequence: CASSVVPDGSSYNEQFF. The CDR3 coding sequence is TGTGCCAGCAGCGTAGTCCCCGACGGAAGCTCCTACAATGAGCAGTTCTTC.

The chain recombines TRBV6-5 with TRBJ1-1; weak D call: TRBD1 (5 bases). The germline gives CDR1 MNHEY, CDR2 SVGAGI. The CDR3 extends over 13 amino acids. Trimming shortened V by 4 bases and J by 1 base, and 7 bases separated the two germline ends. The CDR3 DNA reads TGTGCCAGCAGTTTGACAGCGAACACTGAAGCTTTCTTT. Translation gives CASSLTANTEAFF.

The CDR3 here is CASSPGTVTDTQYF. In nucleotides, the CDR3 is TGTGCCAGCAGCCCCGGGACTGTCACAGATACGCAGTATTTT. This chain connects TRBV7-9 to TRBJ2-3; TRBD2 is a possible D gene (6 bases). The V end lost 5 bases, the J end lost 2 bases, and 11 bases lay between the germline ends. The germline V gene has CDR1 SEHNR and CDR2 FQNEAQ (reference sequence). This CDR3 is built from 14 residues.

The chain uses TRBV5-4 and TRBJ1-2, with no clear D. The CDR3 contains 13 residues. The V end was cut by 2 bases, the J end by 6 bases, with 11 bases between. Germline V CDR1 and CDR2: SGHNT, YYREEE (reference sequence). As DNA, the CDR3 is TGTGCCAGCAGCTTCGCCCCGGAGGATGGCTACACCTTC. Amino acid sequence: CASSFAPEDGYTF. Based on the CDR3 plus reference TRBV5-4 and TRBJ1-2, the full variable domain is ETGVTQSPTHLIKTRGQQVTLRCSSQSGHNTVSWYQQALGQGPQFIFQYYREEENGRGNFPPRFSGLQFPNYSSELNVNALELDDSALYLCASSFAPEDGYTFGSGTRLTVV.

This sequence joins TRBV12-5 and TRBJ2-5, with D perhaps TRBD1 (5 bases). V was shortened by 6 bases and J by 1 base, with 12 bases between the two germline ends. This CDR3 has 14 amino acids. The germline V gene encodes CDR1 LGHNT and CDR2 FRNRAP. The CDR3 coding sequence is TGTGCTAGTGGCCACGGACACGGCCAAGAGACCCAGTACTTC. Its translation is CASGHGHGQETQYF.